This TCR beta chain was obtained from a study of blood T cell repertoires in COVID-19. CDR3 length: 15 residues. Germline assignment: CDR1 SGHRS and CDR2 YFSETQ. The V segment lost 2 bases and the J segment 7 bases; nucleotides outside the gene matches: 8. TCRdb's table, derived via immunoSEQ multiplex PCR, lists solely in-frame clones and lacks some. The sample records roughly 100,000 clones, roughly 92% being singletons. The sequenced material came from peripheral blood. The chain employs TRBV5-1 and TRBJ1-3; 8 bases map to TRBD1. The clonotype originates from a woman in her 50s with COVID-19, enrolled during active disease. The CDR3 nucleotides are TGCGCCAGCAGCTTCGGACAGGGAAGGAGGAACACCATATATTTT. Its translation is CASSFGQGRRNTIYF.